The entry below describes one T cell receptor beta chain. Gene and germline names: mouse. The read gets to within 1 residue of the CDR3 end, and the germline J gene fills in the rest. The sample's time point: mouse harvest day 14 after allogeneic transplant. Each mouse received 10^7 T-cell-depleted marrow cells plus 10^6 splenic CD5+ T cells by tail vein. Some clones are missing from TCRdb's copy, which holds only in-frame ones; the method was immunoSEQ multiplex PCR. The sample records thousands of clones, roughly 42% being singletons. V lost 3 bases, J lost 7 bases, and 3 bases stayed unmatched. Germline CDR1 and CDR2: KGHPV and FQNQEV (reference sequence). The CDR3 is 13 amino acids. The data originate from a study of tissue T cells after allogeneic stem cell transplantation.

The chain joins TRBV26 to TRBJ2-1; TRBD1 matches at 7 bases. The sample was gut tissue. This clonotype originated in a female BALB/c mouse given C57BL/6 T cells with graft-versus-host disease after an allogeneic hematopoietic cell transplant. CDR3 bases read: TGTGCCAGCAGTCTACAGGGGAGAGCTGAGCAGTTC. Amino acids: CASSLQGRAEQF. The full CDR3 sequence reads CASSLQGRAEQFF. The full variable domain, its missing parts supplied by reference TRBV26 and TRBJ2-1, is NSKVIQTPRYLVKGQGQKAKMRCIPEKGHPVVFWYQQNKNNEFKFLINFQNQEVLQQIDMTEKRFSAECPSNSPCSLEIQSSEAGDSALYLCASSLQGRAEQFFGPGTRLTVL.